Presented here are 24 T cell receptor beta chains from one specimen sequenced in a study of shared clonotypes between healthy human individuals. Using immunoSEQ multiplex PCR, the repertoire was profiled, and TCRdb retains in-frame clones only, with some absent. The table lists about 2.3 million clones, 80% to 95% of them singletons. The sequenced sample consisted of naive CD4+ T cells from PBMCs. Subset noted: CD45RA+ positively selected. The receptors were sampled from a man in his late teens or twenties in good health. Some clones in this sample may be carry-over from other donors' samples.

CDR3 nucleotides: TGTGCCAATCGAGACAGGGGGAACACTGAAGCTTTCTTT. This codes for CANRDRGNTEAFF. The chain couples TRBV2 to TRBJ1-1; 8 positions agree with TRBD1. With V trimmed by 10 bases and J by 1 base, 5 bases remained unmatched. The germline V gene encodes CDR1 SNHLY and CDR2 FYNNEI. This CDR3 has 13 amino acids. Full variable domain (rest looked up from reference TRBV2 and TRBJ1-1): EPEVTQTPSHQVTQMGQEVILRCVPISNHLYFYWYRQILGQKVEFLVSFYNNEISEKSEIFDDQFSVERPDGSNFTLKIRSTKLEDSAMYFCANRDRGNTEAFFGQGTRLTVV.

V is TRBV5-6 and J is TRBJ2-7; possibly TRBD2 for D (6 bases). The V gene lost 4 bases and the J gene lost 2 bases, with 19 bases spanning the gap. Germline loops: CDR1 SGHDT, CDR2 YYEEEE. The CDR3 is 16 residues long. Here the CDR3 DNA reads TGTGCCAGCAGCCGACTTGGATCTAGCGAAACCTACGAGCAGTACTTC. This codes for CASSRLGSSETYEQYF.

V usage is TRBV29-1 and J usage is TRBJ2-1, with 11 nucleotides matching TRBD2. Germline lookup yields CDR1 SQVTM and CDR2 ANQGSEA. V lost 1 base to trimming and J lost 9 bases; unmatched junction nucleotides: 8. The CDR3 has 15 amino acids. Written as DNA, the CDR3 is TGCAGCGTTGAAGTACTAGCGGGAGATTTGGGTGAGCAGTTCTTC. Translated, it gives CSVEVLAGDLGEQFF.

J is TRBJ2-1 and V is TRBV19; 8 bases are a match to TRBD1. V shed 7 bases and J 6 bases; nucleotides not matched to a gene: 11. The length of the CDR3 is 15 residues. CDR1 LNHDA and CDR2 SQIVND come from the germline V gene (reference sequence). The CDR3 nucleotides read TGTGCCAGTACCCTGGGTAACAGGGGGGCCAATGAGCAGTTCTTC. Its protein is CASTLGNRGANEQFF.

The V gene is TRBV7-2, the J gene TRBJ2-1; D is unclear. V lost 3 bases and J lost 2, with 11 bases in between. The germline V gene has CDR1 SGHTA and CDR2 FQGNSA. The CDR3 spans 15 residues. The CDR3 loop reads CASSFDPGTYNEQFF. CDR3 coding DNA: TGTGCCAGCAGCTTCGACCCAGGCACCTACAATGAGCAGTTCTTC.

This sequence joins TRBV11-1 and TRBJ1-2; TRBD1 agrees at 8 bases. V was clipped by 3 bases and J by 6 bases; unmatched bases: 6. Germline CDR1 reads SGHAT; CDR2 reads FQDESV (reference sequence). The CDR3 is made up of 14 amino acids. The CDR3 loop reads CASSLGQAWDGYTF. The CDR3 DNA reads TGTGCCAGCAGCTTGGGACAGGCTTGGGATGGCTACACCTTC. The full variable domain, in which reference TRBV11-1 and TRBJ1-2 provide the parts outside the CDR3, is EAEVAQSPRYKITEKSQAVAFWCDPISGHATLYWYRQILGQGPELLVQFQDESVVDDSQLPKDRFSAERLKGVDSTLKIQPAELGDSAMYLCASSLGQAWDGYTFGSGTRLTVV.

The chain employs TRBV7-9 and TRBJ2-5, with 7 bases aligning to TRBD1. The CDR3 runs to 14 residues. The ends lost 4 bases at V and 3 bases at J; junction bases unmatched: 5. Germline V gene data show CDR1 as SEHNR and CDR2 as FQNEAQ (reference sequence). CDR3 sequence (DNA): TGTGCCAGCAGCTCCCCCACAGGGGAAGAGACCCAGTACTTC. This codes for CASSSPTGEETQYF. The full variable domain, with the rest looked up from reference TRBV7-9 and TRBJ2-5, is DTGVSQNPRHKITKRGQNVTFRCDPISEHNRLYWYRQTLGQGPEFLTYFQNEAQLEKSRLLSDRFSAERPKGSFSTLEIQRTEQGDSAMYLCASSSPTGEETQYFGPGTRLLVL.

Regarding this clone: Other DNA sequences within the sample encode an identical CDR3. The chain uses TRBV6-5 and TRBJ2-3; the D is unclear. Germline V CDR1 and CDR2: MNHEY, SVGAGI. The CDR3 runs 11 residues. Trimming stripped 0 bases from V and 8 bases from J, with 3 bases between. In DNA, the CDR3 is TGTGCCAGCAGTTACTCTGGTACGCAGTATTTT. Protein product: CASSYSGTQYF.

The chain links TRBV25-1 to TRBJ2-7; no reliable D call. This CDR3 has 15 residues. V was cut by 0 bases and J by 6 bases, with 15 bases left in between. The germline gives CDR1 MGHDK, CDR2 SYGVNS. The CDR3 region is CASSEYTPTPGEQYF. CDR3 nucleotide sequence: TGTGCCAGCAGTGAATATACCCCTACCCCAGGCGAGCAGTACTTC.

This chain links TRBV7-2 with TRBJ2-2; 9 positions agree with TRBD1. Unmatched junction bases numbered 4, after V lost 9 bases and J lost 2 bases. The CDR3 is 14 amino acids. Germline V gene data show CDR1 as SGHTA and CDR2 as FQGNSA. CDR3 region: CARTDRGNTGELFF. Here the CDR3 DNA reads TGTGCCAGAACGGACAGGGGAAACACCGGGGAGCTGTTTTTT.

The chain links TRBV5-1 to TRBJ2-5; D uncertain. The CDR3 consists of 15 residues. Germline-derived CDR1 and CDR2 are SGHRS and YFSETQ. V was cut by 4 bases and J by 1 base, with 14 bases left in between. CDR3 coding DNA: TGCGCCAGCAGCAATGGTGGCCAAACCCAAGAGACCCAGTACTTC. Translating it yields CASSNGGQTQETQYF.

This sequence joins TRBV9 and TRBJ2-3, with D perhaps matching TRBD2 (6 bases). This CDR3 has 16 residues. CDR1 is SGDLS, CDR2 YYNGEE, per germline. V lost 4 bases to trimming and J lost 1 base, with 16 bases between them. DNA for the CDR3: TGTGCCAGCAGCCCCGTCGCGGGACCGGGCACAGATACGCAGTATTTT. This encodes CASSPVAGPGTDTQYF. The variable domain in full, completed from reference TRBV9 and TRBJ2-3, reads DSGVTQTPKHLITATGQRVTLRCSPRSGDLSVYWYQQSLDQGLQFLIQYYNGEERAKGNILERFSAQQFPDLHSELNLSSLELGDSALYFCASSPVAGPGTDTQYFGPGTRLTVL.

The rearrangement uses TRBV7-3 and TRBJ2-5, with D unresolved. V lost 4 bases and J 5 bases, leaving 11 bases between the germline ends. CDR1 is SGHTA and CDR2 is FQGTGA in the germline V gene. CDR3 length equals 13 residues. The chain's CDR3 is CASSWRGDETQYF. The CDR3 DNA reads as TGTGCCAGCAGCTGGCGAGGCGACGAGACCCAGTACTTC.

The chain employs TRBV9 and TRBJ1-3, with 7 bases lining up with TRBD1. This CDR3 comprises 16 residues. Germline values: CDR1 SGDLS, CDR2 YYNGEE. The ends lost 2 bases at V and 0 bases at J; junction bases unmatched: 5. For the CDR3, the DNA is TGTGCCAGCAGCGTGGGACAGCAGAGCTCTGGAAACACCATATATTTT. Residues: CASSVGQQSSGNTIYF. The whole variable domain, remainder taken from reference TRBV9 and TRBJ1-3, is DSGVTQTPKHLITATGQRVTLRCSPRSGDLSVYWYQQSLDQGLQFLIQYYNGEERAKGNILERFSAQQFPDLHSELNLSSLELGDSALYFCASSVGQQSSGNTIYFGEGSWLTVV.

This rearrangement joins TRBV19 to TRBJ2-7; D is possibly TRBD2 (6 bases). V lost 5 bases to trimming and J lost 0 bases, with 8 bases between them. Looked up from germline, CDR1 is LNHDA and CDR2 is SQIVND (reference sequence). This CDR3 contains 13 residues. The CDR3 sequence: CASSRRASYEQYF. The CDR3 region has the DNA TGTGCCAGTAGTCGGAGGGCCTCCTACGAGCAGTACTTC.

The chain combines TRBV4-3 with TRBJ2-1; D gene unclear. Between the trimmed V and J ends, which lost 4 bases and 8 bases, there was a span of 18 bases. The CDR3 sequence is 15 residues long. Germline CDR1 and CDR2: LGHNA and YSLEER. The CDR3 region has the DNA TGCGCCAGCAGCCGTACAATGGACGGCTTCTATGAGCAGTTCTTC. This translates into CASSRTMDGFYEQFF.

This sequence joins TRBV4-3 and TRBJ2-2; D is possibly TRBD1 (5 bases). The CDR3 length is 16 residues. V dropped 0 bases and J dropped 0 bases, with 8 bases sitting between them. Germline assignment: CDR1 LGHNA and CDR2 YSLEER. The CDR3 here is CASSQDRVSNTGELFF. The CDR3 DNA reads TGCGCCAGCAGCCAAGACAGGGTTTCGAACACCGGGGAGCTGTTTTTT.

The chain has TRBV5-1 and TRBJ2-3, with 8 bases matching TRBD2. V lost 5 bases, J lost 0 bases, and 5 bases stayed unmatched. This CDR3 comprises 15 residues. Germline CDR1 is SGHRS and CDR2 is YFSETQ. The DNA of the CDR3 is TGCGCCAGCAGAAAAGCGGGAGATAGCACAGATACGCAGTATTTT. Translated, it gives CASRKAGDSTDTQYF.

The chain joins TRBV10-3 to TRBJ2-1; TRBD2 is a possible D gene (5 bases). This CDR3 spans 15 amino acids. Germline V gene data show CDR1 as ENHRY and CDR2 as SYGVKD. V was clipped by 2 bases and J by 3 bases, with 11 bases between them. The CDR3 loop is CAISEAVEGYNEQFF. The CDR3 region has the DNA TGTGCCATCAGTGAGGCGGTCGAGGGCTACAATGAGCAGTTCTTC.

V usage is TRBV6-6 and J usage is TRBJ2-1; no clear D. The V end was cut by 2 bases, the J end by 2 bases, with 10 bases between. CDR1 is MNHNY and CDR2 is SVGAGI in the germline V gene (reference sequence). There are 15 residues in the CDR3. This CDR3 is CASSYGDTAYNEQFF. The CDR3 DNA sequence: TGTGCCAGCAGTTACGGAGACACGGCCTACAATGAGCAGTTCTTC.

This chain connects TRBV7-2 to TRBJ1-1; a weak D match, TRBD1 (5 bases). Trimming stripped 5 bases from V and 0 bases from J, with 10 bases between. CDR3 length: 14 residues. CDR1 and CDR2 (germline): SGHTA, FQGNSA. CDR3 sequence reads: CASSVTDMNTEAFF. The CDR3 DNA sequence: TGTGCCAGCAGCGTGACAGATATGAACACTGAAGCTTTCTTT.

The chain recombines TRBV29-1 with TRBJ2-7, with D hard to call. The germline V gene has CDR1 SQVTM and CDR2 ANQGSEA. The CDR3 is 13 amino acids. Between the trimmed V and J ends, which lost 7 bases and 9 bases, there was a span of 22 bases. CDR3: CSASTKVSQRQYF. Here the CDR3 DNA reads TGCAGCGCCTCCACCAAGGTTTCCCAAAGGCAGTACTTC.

The CDR3 DNA reads TGTGCCAGCTCACCGTCCAGGGGCGTAGCTGAAGCTTTCTTT. Amino acid sequence: CASSPSRGVAEAFF. V and J are TRBV18 and TRBJ1-1; D might be TRBD1 (6 bases). The V and J ends lost 3 bases and 6 bases respectively, with 14 bases between them. The V gene's germline CDR1 is KGHSH and CDR2 LQKENI. The CDR3 length is 14 residues.

The genes are TRBV6-5 and TRBJ1-5; D unclear. V was shortened by 5 bases and J by 7 bases, with 12 bases between the two germline ends. The V gene's germline CDR1 is MNHEY and CDR2 SVGAGI. The CDR3 length is 13 residues. CDR3 sequence (DNA): TGTGCCAGCAGTCCCGGTTGGGGACAGCCCCAGCATTTT. It yields the protein CASSPGWGQPQHF.